This record concerns one T cell receptor beta chain sequence. Its cognate antigen is unknown. A read error may explain this, as a much larger clone is one base away. Because the CDR3's place on the DNA is in doubt, the DNA is left out and the CDR3 is given as listed by TCRdb. One entry per CDR3 protein results from TCRdb running MiXCR on the reads. This sample has 600,000 to 700,000 distinct CDR3 sequences, with around 30% found just once. Germline CDR1 and CDR2: SGHTA and FQGNSA. The CDR3 is 17 residues long, counting both termini. This specimen comes from a study of T cell repertoires in cytomegalovirus infection. The study's findings and limits: What dominated the ex vivo response were HLA-C-restricted CMV-specific TCR beta clonotypes. Accumulated public TCR beta family frequency recognized individuals carrying CMV together with the relevant HLA.

The specimen comprised cultured PBMCs, sampled from culture after CMV antigen stimulation. The sequence was obtained from a human donor in good health (CMV status not recorded). Some clones in this sample may be carry-over from other donors' samples. V and J are TRBV7-2 and TRBJ2-1; TRBD2 is taken as the D call from the table, unchecked against the DNA. Here the CDR3 reads CASSRFGGGISYNEEFF.